This TCR beta chain was captured in a study of shared clonotypes between healthy human individuals. This clone was seen once. Other DNA sequences within the sample encode an identical CDR3. Generated by immunoSEQ multiplex PCR, the TCRdb table keeps only in-frame clones and is missing some. The data show 1,400,000 or so clones, approximately 98.5% seen once. CDR3 length equals 12 residues. V lost 6 bases to trimming and J lost 0 bases, with 4 bases between them. Germline values: CDR1 MNHNS, CDR2 SASEGT. V gene TRBV6-1 combines with J gene TRBJ2-3, with D unclear. The clonotype comes from a man aged 30-40 years in good health. Material for sequencing was naive CD4+ T cells sorted from blood. Subset specified: CD45RA+ positively selected. Here the CDR3 reads CASSPSTDTQYF. CDR3 nucleotide sequence: TGTGCCAGCAGCCCGAGCACAGATACGCAGTATTTT.